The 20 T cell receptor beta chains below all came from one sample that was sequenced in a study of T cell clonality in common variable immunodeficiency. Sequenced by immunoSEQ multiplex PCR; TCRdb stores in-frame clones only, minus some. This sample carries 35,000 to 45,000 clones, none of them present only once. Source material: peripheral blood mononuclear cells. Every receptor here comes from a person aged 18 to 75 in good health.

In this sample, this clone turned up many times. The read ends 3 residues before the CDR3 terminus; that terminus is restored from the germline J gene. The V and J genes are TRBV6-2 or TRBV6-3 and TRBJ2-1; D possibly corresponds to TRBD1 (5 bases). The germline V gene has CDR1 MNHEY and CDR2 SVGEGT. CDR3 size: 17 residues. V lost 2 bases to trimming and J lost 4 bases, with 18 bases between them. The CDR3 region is CASSYEGALGLYNEQFF. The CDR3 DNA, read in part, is TGTGCCAGCAGTTACGAAGGGGCCCTGGGCCTGTACAATGAG.

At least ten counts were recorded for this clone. CDR3 DNA, as far as it was read: TGTGCCAGCAGCCCTCGGCCAGGGGACGAG. Translating it yields CASSPRPGDE. The complete CDR3 protein is CASSPRPGDEQYF. The chain employs TRBV7-3 and TRBJ2-7, with a weak D call TRBD1 (6 bases). From the germline J gene comes the end of the CDR3, since the read stops 3 residues before it. Trimming removed 5 bases at V and 5 bases at J, with 13 bases between. The CDR3 covers 13 residues. From germline, CDR1 is SGHTA and CDR2 FQGTGA.

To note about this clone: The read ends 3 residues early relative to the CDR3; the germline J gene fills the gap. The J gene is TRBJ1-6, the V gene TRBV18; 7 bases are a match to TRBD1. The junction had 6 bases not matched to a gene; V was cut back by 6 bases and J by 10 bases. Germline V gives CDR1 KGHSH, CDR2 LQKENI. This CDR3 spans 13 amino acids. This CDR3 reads CASSGTDGSPLHF. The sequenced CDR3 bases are TGTGCCAGCTCGGGGACAGATGGCTCACCC.

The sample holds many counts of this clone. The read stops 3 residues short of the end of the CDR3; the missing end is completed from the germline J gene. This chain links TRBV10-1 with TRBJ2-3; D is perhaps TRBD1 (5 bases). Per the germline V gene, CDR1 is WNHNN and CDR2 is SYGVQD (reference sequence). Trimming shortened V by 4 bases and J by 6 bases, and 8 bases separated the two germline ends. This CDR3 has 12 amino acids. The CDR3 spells CASSGTTDTQYF. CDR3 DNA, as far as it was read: TGCGCCAGCAGTGGGACAACCGATACG.

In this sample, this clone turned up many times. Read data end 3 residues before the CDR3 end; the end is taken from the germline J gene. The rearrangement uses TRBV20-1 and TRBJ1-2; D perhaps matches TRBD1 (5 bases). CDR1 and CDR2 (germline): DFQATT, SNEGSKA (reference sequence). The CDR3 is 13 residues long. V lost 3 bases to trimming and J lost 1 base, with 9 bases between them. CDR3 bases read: TGCAGTGCTAGGCCGACAGATAACTATGGC. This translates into CSARPTDNYG. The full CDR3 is CSARPTDNYGYTF.

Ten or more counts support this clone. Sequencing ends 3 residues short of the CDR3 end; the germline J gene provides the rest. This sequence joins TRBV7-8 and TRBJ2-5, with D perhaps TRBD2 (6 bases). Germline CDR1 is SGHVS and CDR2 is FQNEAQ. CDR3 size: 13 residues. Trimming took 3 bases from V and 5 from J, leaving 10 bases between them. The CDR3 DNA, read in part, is TGTGCCAGCAGCTTGGGGGGTGGCGAGACC. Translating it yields CASSLGGGET. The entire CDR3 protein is CASSLGGGETQYF.

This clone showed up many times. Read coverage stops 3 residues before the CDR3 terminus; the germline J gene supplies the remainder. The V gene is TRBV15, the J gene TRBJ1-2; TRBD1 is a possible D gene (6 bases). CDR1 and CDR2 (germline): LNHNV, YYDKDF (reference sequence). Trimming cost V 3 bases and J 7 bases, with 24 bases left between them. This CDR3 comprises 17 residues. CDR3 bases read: TGTGCCACCAGCAGGGGTTGGTCAGGGGCTGATGGCCGTGGC. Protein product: CATSRGWSGADGRG. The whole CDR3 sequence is CATSRGWSGADGRGYTF.

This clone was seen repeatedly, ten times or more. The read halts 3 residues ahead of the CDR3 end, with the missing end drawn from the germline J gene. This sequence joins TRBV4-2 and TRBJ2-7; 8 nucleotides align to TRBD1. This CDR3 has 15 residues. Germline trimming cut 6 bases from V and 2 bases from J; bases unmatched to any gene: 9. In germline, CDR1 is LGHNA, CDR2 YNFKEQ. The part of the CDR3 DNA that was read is TGTGCCAGCAGGGAAGACAGGGGATCCGCCTACGAG. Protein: CASREDRGSAYE. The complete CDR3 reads CASREDRGSAYEQYF.

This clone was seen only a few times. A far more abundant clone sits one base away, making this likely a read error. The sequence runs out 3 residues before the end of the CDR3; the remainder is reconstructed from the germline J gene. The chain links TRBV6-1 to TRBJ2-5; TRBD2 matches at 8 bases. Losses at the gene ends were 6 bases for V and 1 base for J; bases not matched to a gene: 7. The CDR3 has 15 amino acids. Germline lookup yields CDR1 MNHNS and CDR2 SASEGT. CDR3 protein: CASREKAGGQETQYF. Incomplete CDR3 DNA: TGTGCCAGCAGGGAAAAGGCGGGAGGCCAAGAGACC.

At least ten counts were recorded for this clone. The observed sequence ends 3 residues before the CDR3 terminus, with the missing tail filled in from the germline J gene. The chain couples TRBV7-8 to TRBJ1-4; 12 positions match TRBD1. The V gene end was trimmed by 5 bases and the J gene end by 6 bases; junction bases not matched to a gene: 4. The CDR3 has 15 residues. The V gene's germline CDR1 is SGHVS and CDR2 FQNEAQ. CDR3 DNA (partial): TGTGCCAGCAGCAAAGGGACAGGGGGCCATGAAAAA. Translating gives CASSKGTGGHEK. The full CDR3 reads CASSKGTGGHEKLFF.

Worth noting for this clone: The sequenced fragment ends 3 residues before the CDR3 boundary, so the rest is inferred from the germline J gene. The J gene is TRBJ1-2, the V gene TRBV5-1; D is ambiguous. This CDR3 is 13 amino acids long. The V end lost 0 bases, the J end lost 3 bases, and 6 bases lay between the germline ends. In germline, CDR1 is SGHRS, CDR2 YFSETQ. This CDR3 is CASSLDIYYGYTF. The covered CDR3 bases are TGCGCCAGCAGCTTGGACATCTACTATGGC.

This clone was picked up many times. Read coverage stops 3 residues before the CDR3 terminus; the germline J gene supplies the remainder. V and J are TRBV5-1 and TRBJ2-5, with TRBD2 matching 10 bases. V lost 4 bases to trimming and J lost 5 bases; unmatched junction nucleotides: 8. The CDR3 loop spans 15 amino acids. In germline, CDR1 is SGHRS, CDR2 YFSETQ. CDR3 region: CASSPTEREGETQYF. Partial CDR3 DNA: TGCGCCAGCAGCCCGACGGAGCGGGAGGGTGAGACC. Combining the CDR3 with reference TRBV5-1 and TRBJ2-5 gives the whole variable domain KAGVTQTPRYLIKTRGQQVTLSCSPISGHRSVSWYQQTPGQGLQFLFEYFSETQRNKGNFPGRFSGRQFSNSRSEMNVSTLELGDSALYLCASSPTEREGETQYFGPGTRLLVL.

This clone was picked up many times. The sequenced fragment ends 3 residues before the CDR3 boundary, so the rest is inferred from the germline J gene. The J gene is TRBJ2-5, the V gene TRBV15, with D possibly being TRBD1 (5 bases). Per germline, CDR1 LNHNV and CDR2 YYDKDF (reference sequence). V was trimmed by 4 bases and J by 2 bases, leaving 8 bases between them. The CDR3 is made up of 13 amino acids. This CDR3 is CATSIGAQETQYF. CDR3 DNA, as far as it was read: TGTGCCACCAGCATTGGGGCTCAAGAGACC.

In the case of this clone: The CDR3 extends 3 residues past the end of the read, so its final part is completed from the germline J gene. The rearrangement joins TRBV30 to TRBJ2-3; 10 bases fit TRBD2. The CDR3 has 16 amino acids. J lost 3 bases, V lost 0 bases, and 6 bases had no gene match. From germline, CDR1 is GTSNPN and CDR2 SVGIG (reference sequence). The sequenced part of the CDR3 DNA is TGTGCCTGGAGTGTAACACTAGCGGGGTTGACAGATACG. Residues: CAWSVTLAGLTDT. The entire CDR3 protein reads CAWSVTLAGLTDTQYF.

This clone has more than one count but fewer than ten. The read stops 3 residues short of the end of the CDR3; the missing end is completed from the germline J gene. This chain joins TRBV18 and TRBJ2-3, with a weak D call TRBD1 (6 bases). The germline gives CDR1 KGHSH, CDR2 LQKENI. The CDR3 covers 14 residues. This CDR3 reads CASSPNTGLETQYF. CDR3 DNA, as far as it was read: TGTGCCAGCTCACCGAACACAGGGTTGGAGACG.

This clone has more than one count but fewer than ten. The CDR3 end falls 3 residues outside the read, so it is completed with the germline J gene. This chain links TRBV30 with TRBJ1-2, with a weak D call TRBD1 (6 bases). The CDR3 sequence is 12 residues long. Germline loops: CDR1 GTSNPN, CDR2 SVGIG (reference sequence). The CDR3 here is CAWSGTVYDYTF. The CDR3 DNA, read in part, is TGTGCCTGGAGTGGGACAGTCTACGAC.

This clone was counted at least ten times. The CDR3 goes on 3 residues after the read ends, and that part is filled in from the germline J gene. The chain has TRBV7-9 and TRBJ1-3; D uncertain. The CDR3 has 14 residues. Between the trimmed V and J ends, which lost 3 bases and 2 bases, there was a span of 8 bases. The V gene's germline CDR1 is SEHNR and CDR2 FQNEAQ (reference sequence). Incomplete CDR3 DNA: TGTGCCAGCAGCTTCTCCTCTCCTGGAAACACC. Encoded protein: CASSFSSPGNT. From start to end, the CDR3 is CASSFSSPGNTIYF.

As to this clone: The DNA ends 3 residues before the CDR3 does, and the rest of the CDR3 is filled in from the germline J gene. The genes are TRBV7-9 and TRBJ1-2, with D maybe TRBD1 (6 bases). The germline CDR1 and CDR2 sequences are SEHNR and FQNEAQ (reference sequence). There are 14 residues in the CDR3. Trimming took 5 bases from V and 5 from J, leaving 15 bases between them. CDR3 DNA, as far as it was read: TGTGCCAGCAGCAGAAGGGGGGGGCGGTATGGC. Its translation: CASSRRGGRYG. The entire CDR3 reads CASSRRGGRYGYTF.

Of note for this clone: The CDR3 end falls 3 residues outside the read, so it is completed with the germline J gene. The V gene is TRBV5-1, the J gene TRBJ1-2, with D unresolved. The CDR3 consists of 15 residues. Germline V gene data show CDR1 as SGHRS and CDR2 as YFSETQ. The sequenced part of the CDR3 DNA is TGCGCCAGCAGCTTGCCCAGCGGAGTCACAGATACG. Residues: CASSLPSGVTDT. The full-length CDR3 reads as CASSLPSGVTDTYTF.

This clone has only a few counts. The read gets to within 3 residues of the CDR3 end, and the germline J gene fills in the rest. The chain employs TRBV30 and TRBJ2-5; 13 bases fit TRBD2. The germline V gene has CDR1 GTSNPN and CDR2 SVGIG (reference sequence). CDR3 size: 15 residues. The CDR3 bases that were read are TGTGCCTGGAGTGGACTAGCGGGAGGTACAGATACC. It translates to CAWSGLAGGTDT. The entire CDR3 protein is CAWSGLAGGTDTQYF.